The T cell receptor beta chain under discussion was sequenced for a study of beta chain features in type 1 diabetes. With regard to this clone: What it recognizes is unknown.

The CDR3 is 14 amino acids. Deletions cut 3 bases from V and 2 bases from J, with 9 bases between. Germline V gene lookup returns CDR1 SEHNR and CDR2 FQNEAQ (reference sequence). cDNA synthesis used the whole RNA isolate, giving expressed TCRB sequences. TCRdb's copy holds only in-frame clones and misses some; the assay was immunoSEQ multiplex PCR. The table has some 220,000 clones, under 13% seen once. Whole-study findings and limits: The naive, central memory and Treg TCRB repertoires of patients appeared to be more similar to one another than those of healthy donors.

The sequence was obtained from a man between 18 and 35 years old in good health. Sequencing was done on a sample of central memory CD4+ T cells from blood. This rearrangement joins TRBV7-9 to TRBJ2-3, with a tentative D call TRBD2 (5 bases). In nucleotides, the CDR3 is TGTGCCAGCAGCTTGGGGAGCTTCACAGATACGCAGTATTTT. Translation gives CASSLGSFTDTQYF. Full variable domain (outside the CDR3, taken from reference TRBV7-9 and TRBJ2-3): DTGVSQNPRHKITKRGQNVTFRCDPISEHNRLYWYRQTLGQGPEFLTYFQNEAQLEKSRLLSDRFSAERPKGSFSTLEIQRTEQGDSAMYLCASSLGSFTDTQYFGPGTRLTVL.